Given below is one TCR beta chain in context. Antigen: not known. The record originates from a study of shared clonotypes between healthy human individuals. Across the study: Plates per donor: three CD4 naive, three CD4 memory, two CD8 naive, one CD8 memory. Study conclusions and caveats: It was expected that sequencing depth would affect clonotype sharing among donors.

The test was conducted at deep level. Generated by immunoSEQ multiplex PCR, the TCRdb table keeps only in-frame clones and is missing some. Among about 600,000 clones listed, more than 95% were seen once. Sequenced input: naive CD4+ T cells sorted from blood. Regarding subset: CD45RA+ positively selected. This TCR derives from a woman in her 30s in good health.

This CDR3 reads CASSFGQDSSGNTIYF. In DNA, the CDR3 is TGTGCCAGCAGCTTTGGTCAGGATAGCTCTGGAAACACCATATATTTT. The V call is TRBV7-6, the J call TRBJ1-3, with D unresolved. The V and J ends lost 3 bases and 0 bases respectively, with 12 bases between them. The CDR3 length is 16 residues. The germline gives CDR1 SGHVS, CDR2 FNYEAQ.